The rows below give T cell receptor beta chains drawn from one sample of a study of blood T cell repertoires in COVID-19. Libraries were prepared by immunoSEQ multiplex PCR; TCRdb keeps only in-frame clonotypes and omits some of them. The sample consists of approximately 220,000 clones, under 90% of them appearing once. Sequencing input: peripheral blood. The origin of the receptors is a woman in her sixties or seventies who had recovered from COVID-19. The CDR3 runs from the conserved cysteine through the conserved F or W. D genes are given only for firm matches. Clone size, where shown, is once, few, many, or a class for clones that have expanded.

J gene: TRBJ2-2; D gene: NA; clone size: NA; V gene: TRBV5-1; CDR3 protein: CASSLDPGTNTGELFF; CDR3 DNA: TGCGCCAGCAGCTTGGATCCGGGGACGAACACCGGGGAGCTGTTTTTT
J gene: TRBJ1-5; D gene: NA; clone size: NA; V gene: TRBV7-2; CDR3 protein: CASSSQNQPQHF; CDR3 DNA: TGTGCCAGCAGCTCCCAAAATCAGCCCCAGCATTTT
J gene: TRBJ1-2; D gene: NA; clone size: NA; V gene: TRBV7-3; CDR3 protein: CASSSKRGYYGYTF; CDR3 DNA: TGTGCCAGCAGCTCCAAAAGGGGATACTATGGCTACACCTTC
J gene: TRBJ2-2; D gene: NA; clone size: once; V gene: TRBV18; CDR3 protein: CASSPMGRGELFF; CDR3 DNA: TGTGCCAGCTCACCCATGGGCCGCGGGGAGCTGTTTTTT
J gene: TRBJ2-7; D gene: NA; clone size: NA; V gene: TRBV5-1; CDR3 protein: CASSDRQLDYEQYF; CDR3 DNA: TGCGCCAGCAGCGACAGACAGCTAGACTACGAGCAGTACTTC
J gene: TRBJ1-1; D gene: NA; clone size: NA; V gene: TRBV7-2; CDR3 protein: CASSPPRGADTEAFF; CDR3 DNA: TGTGCCAGCAGCCCCCCCCGGGGGGCTGACACTGAAGCTTTCTTT
J gene: TRBJ2-2; D gene: TRBD1; clone size: NA; V gene: TRBV11-3; CDR3 protein: CASSVAQGDTGELFF; CDR3 DNA: TGTGCCAGCAGCGTTGCGCAGGGGGACACCGGGGAGCTGTTTTTT
J gene: TRBJ2-2; D gene: NA; clone size: NA; V gene: TRBV7-3; CDR3 protein: CASSGGIHTGELFF; CDR3 DNA: TGTGCCAGCAGCGGCGGGATTCACACCGGGGAGCTGTTTTTT
J gene: TRBJ1-4; D gene: NA; clone size: NA; V gene: TRBV5-1; CDR3 protein: CASSIQGSNEKLFF; CDR3 DNA: TGCGCCAGCAGCATCCAGGGTAGTAATGAAAAACTGTTTTTT
J gene: TRBJ2-5; D gene: NA; clone size: NA; V gene: TRBV5-1; CDR3 protein: CASSLGASAETQYF; CDR3 DNA: TGCGCCAGCAGCTTGGGGGCTAGCGCAGAGACCCAGTACTTC
J gene: TRBJ1-3; D gene: NA; clone size: NA; V gene: TRBV5-1; CDR3 protein: CASSLNMASGNTIYF; CDR3 DNA: TGCGCCAGCAGCTTGAACATGGCCTCTGGAAACACCATATATTTT
J gene: TRBJ1-1; D gene: TRBD1; clone size: NA; V gene: TRBV2; CDR3 protein: CASFQGARVDPEAFF; CDR3 DNA: TGTGCCAGCTTTCAGGGGGCGCGGGTAGACCCTGAAGCTTTCTTT
J gene: TRBJ2-3; D gene: NA; clone size: NA; V gene: TRBV6-6; CDR3 protein: CASSLGGADTQYF; CDR3 DNA: TGTGCCAGCTCACTTGGGGGCGCAGATACGCAGTATTTT
J gene: TRBJ1-3; D gene: TRBD1; clone size: NA; V gene: TRBV11-2; CDR3 protein: CASSSTGGRVNTIYF; CDR3 DNA: TGTGCCAGCAGCTCAACAGGGGGCAGGGTAAACACCATATATTTT
J gene: TRBJ2-3; D gene: TRBD2; clone size: NA; V gene: TRBV9; CDR3 protein: CASSPSGGGSTDTQYF; CDR3 DNA: TGTGCCAGCAGTCCATCCGGGGGGGGCAGCACAGATACGCAGTATTTT
J gene: TRBJ1-6; D gene: TRBD1; clone size: NA; V gene: TRBV6-5; CDR3 protein: CASSYSGRQGWSPLHF; CDR3 DNA: TGTGCCAGCAGTTACTCAGGCCGACAGGGGTGGTCACCCCTCCACTTT
J gene: TRBJ2-7; D gene: NA; clone size: few; V gene: TRBV29-1; CDR3 protein: CSVVVGDRYYEQYF; CDR3 DNA: TGCAGCGTTGTTGTGGGAGACAGGTACTACGAGCAGTACTTC
J gene: TRBJ2-6; D gene: NA; clone size: NA; V gene: TRBV6-6; CDR3 protein: CASSPLGLPLANVLTF; CDR3 DNA: TGTGCCAGCAGTCCCCTAGGACTGCCTCTGGCCAACGTCCTGACTTTC
J gene: TRBJ2-5; D gene: NA; clone size: NA; V gene: TRBV20-1; CDR3 protein: CSGDQETQYF; CDR3 DNA: TGCAGCGGGGACCAAGAGACCCAGTACTTC
J gene: TRBJ1-5; D gene: NA; clone size: NA; V gene: TRBV7-2; CDR3 protein: CASSSPDWGVQPQHF; CDR3 DNA: TGTGCCAGCAGCTCCCCAGACTGGGGCGTCCAGCCCCAGCATTTT
J gene: TRBJ1-3; D gene: NA; clone size: NA; V gene: TRBV7-6; CDR3 protein: CASSPTGLRSDSSGNTIYF; CDR3 DNA: TGTGCCAGCAGCCCTACGGGACTCAGATCCGACTCCTCTGGAAACACCATATATTTT
J gene: TRBJ2-3; D gene: TRBD2; clone size: NA; V gene: TRBV7-3; CDR3 protein: CASSTHGTSGGLSLGTQYF; CDR3 DNA: TGTGCCAGCAGCACCCACGGGACTAGCGGGGGCCTATCTTTAGGCACGCAGTATTTT
J gene: TRBJ1-5; D gene: NA; clone size: NA; V gene: TRBV2; CDR3 protein: CASSRQTRNQPQHF; CDR3 DNA: TGTGCCAGCAGCCGACAAACAAGAAATCAGCCCCAGCATTTT
J gene: TRBJ1-2; D gene: NA; clone size: NA; V gene: TRBV7-2; CDR3 protein: CASTKYSGEYGYTF; CDR3 DNA: TGTGCCAGCACAAAATACTCAGGGGAATATGGCTACACCTTC
J gene: TRBJ2-2; D gene: NA; clone size: NA; V gene: TRBV2; CDR3 protein: CASRRQGGTGELFF; CDR3 DNA: TGTGCCAGCAGGAGACAGGGAGGCACCGGGGAGCTGTTTTTT
J gene: TRBJ1-1; D gene: NA; clone size: NA; V gene: TRBV13; CDR3 protein: CASSLGRRGTEAFF; CDR3 DNA: TGTGCCAGCAGCTTAGGCAGGAGGGGTACTGAAGCTTTCTTT
J gene: TRBJ2-3; D gene: NA; clone size: NA; V gene: TRBV19; CDR3 protein: CASSSQPLGLHRDTQYF; CDR3 DNA: TGTGCCAGTAGTAGCCAACCTCTAGGACTTCATAGGGATACGCAGTATTTT
J gene: TRBJ2-5; D gene: NA; clone size: NA; V gene: TRBV19; CDR3 protein: CASSIQSLDGAQYF; CDR3 DNA: TGTGCCAGTAGTATTCAATCTTTGGACGGGGCCCAGTACTTC
J gene: TRBJ1-6; D gene: TRBD1; clone size: NA; V gene: TRBV5-1; CDR3 protein: CASSLGQGGRNSPLHF; CDR3 DNA: TGCGCCAGCAGCTTGGGTCAGGGGGGAAGGAATTCACCCCTCCACTTT
J gene: TRBJ2-2; D gene: NA; clone size: NA; V gene: TRBV19; CDR3 protein: CASSIEQPGELFF; CDR3 DNA: TGTGCCAGTAGTATTGAACAGCCCGGGGAGCTGTTTTTT
J gene: TRBJ2-3; D gene: NA; clone size: few; V gene: TRBV25-1; CDR3 protein: CASSPPLGLTDTQYF; CDR3 DNA: TGTGCCAGCAGTCCCCCCTTGGGGCTTACAGATACGCAGTATTTT
J gene: TRBJ2-2; D gene: TRBD1; clone size: NA; V gene: TRBV5-1; CDR3 protein: CASRQGNTGELFF; CDR3 DNA: TGCGCCAGCCGACAGGGAAACACCGGGGAGCTGTTTTTT
J gene: TRBJ1-2; D gene: NA; clone size: NA; V gene: TRBV3-1/TRBV3-2; CDR3 protein: CASSQGHFYGYTF; CDR3 DNA: TGTGCCAGCAGCCAAGGGCATTTTTATGGCTACACCTTC
J gene: TRBJ2-2; D gene: NA; clone size: NA; V gene: TRBV9; CDR3 protein: CASSISPGHNTGELFF; CDR3 DNA: TGTGCCAGCAGCATTTCCCCGGGACATAACACCGGGGAGCTGTTTTTT
J gene: TRBJ1-1; D gene: TRBD1; clone size: NA; V gene: TRBV6-5; CDR3 protein: CASRGTGKAFF; CDR3 DNA: TGTGCCAGCAGAGGGACAGGGAAAGCTTTCTTT
J gene: TRBJ2-3; D gene: TRBD1; clone size: NA; V gene: TRBV5-4; CDR3 protein: CASSLDITGAATDTQYF; CDR3 DNA: TGTGCCAGCAGCTTGGACATAACAGGGGCTGCCACAGATACGCAGTATTTT
J gene: TRBJ2-7; D gene: NA; clone size: NA; V gene: TRBV7-9; CDR3 protein: CASSRNYEQYF; CDR3 DNA: TGTGCCAGCTCGCGGAATTACGAGCAGTACTTC
J gene: TRBJ2-2; D gene: TRBD2; clone size: NA; V gene: TRBV24-1; CDR3 protein: CATSSPPGLAGAYEHRGAVF; CDR3 DNA: TGTGCCACCAGCTCACCACCGGGACTAGCGGGGGCCTATGAACACCGGGGAGCTGTTTTT
J gene: TRBJ1-2; D gene: NA; clone size: NA; V gene: TRBV2; CDR3 protein: CASTIGQSPSRYTF; CDR3 DNA: TGTGCCAGTACGATAGGACAGAGCCCCTCGCGCTACACCTTC
J gene: TRBJ1-4; D gene: NA; clone size: NA; V gene: TRBV5-5; CDR3 protein: CASSLPLSEKLFF; CDR3 DNA: TGTGCCAGCAGCTTGCCCCTCTCCGAAAAACTGTTTTTT
J gene: TRBJ1-1; D gene: NA; clone size: NA; V gene: TRBV30; CDR3 protein: CAWKGLGGSDTEAFF; CDR3 DNA: TGTGCCTGGAAGGGACTGGGGGGATCCGACACTGAAGCTTTCTTT
J gene: TRBJ2-1; D gene: TRBD2; clone size: NA; V gene: TRBV7-8; CDR3 protein: CASSTPGTSGGYGSYNEQFF; CDR3 DNA: TGTGCCAGCAGCACGCCCGGGACTAGCGGGGGGTATGGCTCCTACAATGAGCAGTTCTTC
J gene: TRBJ2-2; D gene: TRBD2; clone size: NA; V gene: TRBV2; CDR3 protein: CASIPVASGGTGELFF; CDR3 DNA: TGTGCCAGCATCCCAGTCGCTAGCGGGGGGACCGGGGAGCTGTTTTTT
J gene: TRBJ2-3; D gene: NA; clone size: NA; V gene: TRBV5-4; CDR3 protein: CASSSPGDTQYF; CDR3 DNA: TGTGCCAGCAGCTCACCGGGGGATACGCAGTATTTT
J gene: TRBJ1-2; D gene: TRBD1; clone size: once; V gene: TRBV5-8; CDR3 protein: CASSLWGQGANYGYTF; CDR3 DNA: TGTGCCAGCAGCTTGTGGGGACAGGGGGCAAACTATGGCTACACCTTC
J gene: TRBJ1-2; D gene: TRBD1; clone size: NA; V gene: TRBV7-9; CDR3 protein: CASNSDREGNYGYTF; CDR3 DNA: TGTGCCAGCAACTCGGACAGGGAGGGCAACTATGGCTACACCTTC
J gene: TRBJ1-1; D gene: TRBD1; clone size: once; V gene: TRBV3-1/TRBV3-2; CDR3 protein: CASSQGQGIAEAFF; CDR3 DNA: TGTGCCAGCAGCCAAGGACAGGGGATCGCTGAAGCTTTCTTT
J gene: TRBJ1-6; D gene: TRBD1; clone size: NA; V gene: TRBV3-1/TRBV3-2; CDR3 protein: CASSLARDSLGALHF; CDR3 DNA: TGTGCCAGCAGCCTCGCCCGGGACAGCCTAGGGGCCCTCCACTTT
J gene: TRBJ2-2; D gene: NA; clone size: NA; V gene: TRBV4-1; CDR3 protein: CASSQGPRGGPGELFF; CDR3 DNA: TGCGCCAGCAGCCAAGGCCCTAGGGGGGGCCCCGGGGAGCTGTTTTTT
J gene: TRBJ1-2; D gene: NA; clone size: NA; V gene: TRBV6-5; CDR3 protein: CASSYTGGNYGYTF; CDR3 DNA: TGTGCCAGCAGCTATACGGGAGGGAACTATGGCTACACCTTC
J gene: TRBJ2-7; D gene: TRBD2; clone size: once; V gene: TRBV15; CDR3 protein: CATSRLAGAYEQYF; CDR3 DNA: TGTGCCACCAGCAGGTTAGCGGGCGCCTACGAGCAGTACTTC
J gene: TRBJ1-6; D gene: NA; clone size: NA; V gene: TRBV7-2; CDR3 protein: CASRDSRVYSPLHF; CDR3 DNA: TGTGCCAGCAGAGACTCCAGGGTTTATTCACCCCTCCACTTT
J gene: TRBJ1-6; D gene: TRBD1; clone size: NA; V gene: TRBV7-8; CDR3 protein: CASSLSTGVGSSPLHF; CDR3 DNA: TGTGCCAGCAGCTTGTCGACAGGGGTAGGCTCATCACCCCTCCACTTT
J gene: TRBJ2-5; D gene: TRBD2; clone size: NA; V gene: TRBV5-6; CDR3 protein: CASSPGPTSGGETQYF; CDR3 DNA: TGTGCCAGCAGCCCCGGTCCGACTAGCGGAGGAGAGACCCAGTACTTC
J gene: TRBJ1-5; D gene: NA; clone size: NA; V gene: TRBV12-5; CDR3 protein: CASGLLDQPQHF; CDR3 DNA: TGTGCTAGTGGTTTGCTAGATCAGCCCCAGCATTTT
J gene: TRBJ2-7; D gene: TRBD2; clone size: NA; V gene: TRBV5-4; CDR3 protein: CASSSRTSGGTYEQYF; CDR3 DNA: TGTGCCAGCAGCTCTCGGACTAGCGGGGGTACCTACGAGCAGTACTTC
J gene: TRBJ1-6; D gene: NA; clone size: once; V gene: TRBV4-1; CDR3 protein: CASSQVRLNSPLHF; CDR3 DNA: TGCGCCAGCAGCCAAGTACGGTTGAATTCACCCCTCCACTTT